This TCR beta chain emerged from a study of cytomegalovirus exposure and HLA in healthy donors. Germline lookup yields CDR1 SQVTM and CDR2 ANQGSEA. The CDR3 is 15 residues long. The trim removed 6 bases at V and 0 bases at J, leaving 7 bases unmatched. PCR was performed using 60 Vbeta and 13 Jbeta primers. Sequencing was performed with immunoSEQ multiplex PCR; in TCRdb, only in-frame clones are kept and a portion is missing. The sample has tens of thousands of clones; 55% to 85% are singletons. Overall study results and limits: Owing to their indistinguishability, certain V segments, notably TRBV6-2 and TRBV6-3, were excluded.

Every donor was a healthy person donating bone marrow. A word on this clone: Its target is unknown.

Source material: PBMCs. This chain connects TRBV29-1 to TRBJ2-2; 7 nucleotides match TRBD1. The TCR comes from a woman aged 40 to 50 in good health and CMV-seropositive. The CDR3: CSVASGTANTGELFF. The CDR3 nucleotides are TGCAGCGTAGCCTCCGGGACAGCGAACACCGGGGAGCTGTTTTTT.